The 9 T cell receptor beta chains below come from one sample, sequenced in a study of blood T cells in healthy people across ages. Together with a sample-barcoded 5' primer, a J-beta primer mix was included in a second PCR lasting roughly 6 to 12 cycles. One entry per CDR3 protein, called by TCRdb with MiXCR from the 5' RACE reads. The repertoire consists of around 790,000 distinct CDR3 sequences, with about 42% occurring once and the leading ten covering roughly 19%. Sequenced: blood. The origin of the receptors is a man aged 55 to 70 in good health.

The chain recombines TRBV5-1 with TRBJ2-5, with D possibly being TRBD1 (5 bases). The CDR3 is 15 amino acids. Germline-derived CDR1 and CDR2 are SGHRS and YFSETQ. Trimming took 5 bases from V and 4 from J, leaving 18 bases between them. CDR3 bases: TGCGCCAGCAGTCAAGGGGCAAGGGGCCCAGAGACCCAGTACTTC. Its translation: CASSQGARGPETQYF.

This chain uses TRBV27 with TRBJ2-1; 9 bases align to TRBD2. V gave up 0 bases and J gave up 4 bases; unmatched junction bases: 4. CDR1 is MNHEY and CDR2 is SMNVEV in the germline V gene (reference sequence). There are 16 residues in the CDR3. CDR3 bases: TGTGCCAGCAGTTTATCGGGTAGCGGGGGTTACAATGAGCAGTTCTTC. Translation: CASSLSGSGGYNEQFF.

The J gene is TRBJ2-7, the V gene TRBV11-2, with D maybe TRBD1 (5 bases). TRBJ2-5 explains the end of the DNA better; the J call may be wrong. Germline V gene sequence: CDR1 SGHAT, CDR2 FQNNGV. The CDR3 runs 15 residues. CDR3 loop: CASSTRTGKLETQYF. The CDR3 DNA reads as TGTGCCAGCAGCACTCGTACAGGCAAATTGGAGACCCAGTACTTC.

The CDR3 DNA follows: TGTGCCAGCAGCTCAAACAGTGAGCAGTTCTTC. Translated: CASSSNSEQFF. The chain combines TRBV11-3 with TRBJ2-1; no firm D call. The germline gives CDR1 SGHNT, CDR2 YENEEA. This CDR3 is built from 11 residues. The V end lost 4 bases, the J end lost 9 bases, and 7 bases lay between the germline ends.

This clonotype occurred a few times. The chain carries TRBV11-2 and TRBJ2-1, with TRBD2 matching over 14 bases. The CDR3 is made up of 15 amino acids. V gave up 5 bases and J gave up 6 bases; unmatched junction bases: 3. Germline assignment: CDR1 SGHAT and CDR2 FQNNGV. The CDR3 nucleotides read TGTGCCAGCAGCCAGACTAGCGGGGGGGGCAATGAGCAGTTCTTC. It encodes CASSQTSGGGNEQFF.

This clonotype was recorded a few times. The chain employs TRBV7-2 and TRBJ1-2; D might be TRBD1 (5 bases). There are 13 residues in the CDR3. Trimming took off 0 bases at V and 7 bases at J, with 9 bases between the two ends. Germline CDR1 is SGHTA and CDR2 is FQGNSA. The CDR3 bases are TGTGCCAGCAGCTTAGCTGCCAGGGTTGGCTACACCTTC. Translation: CASSLAARVGYTF.

The rearrangement uses TRBV6-5 and TRBJ2-1; TRBD1 might be the D (5 bases). This CDR3 comprises 13 residues. Trimming cost V 5 bases and J 8 bases, with 13 bases left between them. The germline CDR1 and CDR2 sequences are MNHEY and SVGAGI. The CDR3 reads CASSTYPGYEQFF. In DNA, the CDR3 is TGTGCCAGCAGTACCTACCCAGGGTATGAGCAGTTCTTC.

The chain carries TRBV7-9 and TRBJ1-2; 7 bases are shared with TRBD1. CDR3 size: 14 residues. V shed 5 bases, J shed 4 bases, and the junction held 7 bases outside the gene matches. Germline loops: CDR1 SEHNR, CDR2 FQNEAQ (reference sequence). CDR3 nucleotide sequence: TGTGCCAGCAGCCGGGACAGCCTTTCCTATGGCTACACCTTC. It yields the protein CASSRDSLSYGYTF.

This clonotype appeared a few times. CDR3 amino acids: CASSLGTTDSYEQYF. CDR3 sequence (DNA): TGCGCCAGCAGCTTGGGGACTACCGACTCCTACGAGCAGTACTTC. The chain couples TRBV5-1 to TRBJ2-7, with a weak D call TRBD2 (6 bases). This CDR3 is 15 amino acids long. V lost 0 bases, J lost 0 bases, and 10 bases lay in between. The germline CDR1 and CDR2 sequences are SGHRS and YFSETQ.